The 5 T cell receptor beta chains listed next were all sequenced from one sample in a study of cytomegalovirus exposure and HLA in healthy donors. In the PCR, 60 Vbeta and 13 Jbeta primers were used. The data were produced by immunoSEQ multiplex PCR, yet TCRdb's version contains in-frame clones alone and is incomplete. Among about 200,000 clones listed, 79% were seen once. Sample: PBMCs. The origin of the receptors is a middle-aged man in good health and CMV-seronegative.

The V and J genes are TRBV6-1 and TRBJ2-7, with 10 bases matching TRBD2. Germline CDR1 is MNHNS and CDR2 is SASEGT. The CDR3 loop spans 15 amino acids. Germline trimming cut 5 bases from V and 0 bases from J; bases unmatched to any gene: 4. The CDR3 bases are TGTGCCAGCAGTTTACTAGCGGGAAACTCCTACGAGCAGTACTTC. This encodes CASSLLAGNSYEQYF.

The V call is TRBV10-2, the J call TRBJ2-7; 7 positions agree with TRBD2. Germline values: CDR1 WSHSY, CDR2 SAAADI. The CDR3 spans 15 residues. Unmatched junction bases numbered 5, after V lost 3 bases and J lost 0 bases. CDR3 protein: CASSETGGLSYEQYF. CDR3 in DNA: TGCGCCAGCAGTGAAACGGGAGGCCTCTCCTACGAGCAGTACTTC.

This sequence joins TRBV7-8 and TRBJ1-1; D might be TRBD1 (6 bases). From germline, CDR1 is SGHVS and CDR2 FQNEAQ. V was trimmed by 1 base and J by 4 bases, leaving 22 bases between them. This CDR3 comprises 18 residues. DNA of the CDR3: TGTGCCAGCAGCTTAGTGTCGAACAGGGCGGGTTGGGGCACTGAAGCTTTCTTT. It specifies CASSLVSNRAGWGTEAFF.

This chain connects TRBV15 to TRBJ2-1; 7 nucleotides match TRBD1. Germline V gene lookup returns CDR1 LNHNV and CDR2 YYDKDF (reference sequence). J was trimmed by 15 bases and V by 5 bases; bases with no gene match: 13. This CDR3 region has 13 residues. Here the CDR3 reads CATSSGGQVDSFF. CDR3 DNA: TGTGCCACCAGCTCCGGCGGACAGGTTGATTCGTTCTTC.

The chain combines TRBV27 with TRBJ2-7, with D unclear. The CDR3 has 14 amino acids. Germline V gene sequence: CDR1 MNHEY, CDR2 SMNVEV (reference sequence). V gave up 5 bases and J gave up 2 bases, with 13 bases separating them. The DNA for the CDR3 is TGTGCCAGCAGTCTCCGAGTTACCGCCTACGAGCAGTACTTC. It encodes CASSLRVTAYEQYF.